This T cell receptor (beta chain) derives from a study of early T cells in non-severe SARS-CoV-2 infection. Across the whole study: Sequencing of unsorted whole blood was done on bulk RNA, leaving chains unpaired.

Tagging with unique molecular identifiers was applied to individual cDNA molecules. TCRdb independently ran MiXCR on the 5' RACE reads; one entry per CDR3 protein. This sample has tens of thousands of distinct CDR3 sequences; about 12% occur once, and the top ten carry roughly 1.2%. The ends were cut back, 5 bases at V and 8 bases at J, with 12 bases in the middle. The CDR3 is 12 amino acids. The TCR sequence derives from an adult who was a healthcare worker with PCR-confirmed SARS-CoV-2 infection or an uninfected control (not recorded which). The donor label of this sample is uncertain. The rearrangement uses TRBV12-3 or TRBV12-4 and TRBJ1-2; D not resolved. The specimen comprised whole blood, sampled at baseline. CDR3 DNA: TGTGCCAGCAGTCCCCTAAGTTTCGGCTACACCTTC. This codes for CASSPLSFGYTF.